This T cell receptor beta chain is drawn from a study of shared clonotypes between healthy human individuals (dated by TCRdb to about 2020). Some background on the complete study: A couple of women and three men aged 18 to 49 years were included in the cohort. Blood TCR repertoires of five healthy adults were deeply sequenced to estimate repertoire size and the extent of clonotype sharing between individuals. Leukapheresis yielded between about 0.8 and 8.9 billion PBMCs per donor. For each donor, CD4 naive and CD4 memory were each run on three plates, CD8 naive on two plates, and CD8 memory on one plate. Libraries were prepared and TCR repertoires were sequenced by different laboratories using diverse techniques, in order to increase sequencing depth and limit assay-specific biases.

With regard to this clone: Its antigen is still unknown. Within one base of it there is no much larger clone, and no base qualities were kept.

The CDR1 and CDR2 encoded by the germline V gene are SNHLY and FYNNEI. The CDR3 holds 14 amino acids from the cysteine to the phenylalanine. Only CDR3 DNA is held: 42 bases, read in frame from base 1. V loses 6 bases, J loses 2 bases, and the germline ends lie 14 bases apart. What the work shows at the level of the full study, not this receptor alone: Only blood was sampled, and tissue TCR repertoires likely differ from those in blood. Even with the large sequencing depth, rarefaction of the sorted-subset datasets indicated that sequencing was incomplete. Compared with non-shared clonotypes, clonotypes shared by all four sorted-subset donors had higher generation probabilities. Pairwise subsampling led to the expectation that sequencing depth would affect the degree of clonotype sharing among donors. Naive subsets generally had larger estimated clonotype richness than memory subsets did. When a few donors were compared, the shared fraction of clonotypes was 5% to 6.5% for naive CD4, around 4% for naive CD8, roughly 2.5% for memory CD4, and 0.3% to 0.5% for memory CD8. The genetic and exposure-history diversity represented was limited by the small number of donors.

Using the deep immunoSEQ assay, TCR CDR3 regions were amplified from genomic DNA by multiplex PCR. Extracted genomic DNA from each cell subset was spread evenly across all wells of several immunoSEQ 96-well plates, with each plate serving as a replicate. Each replicate PCR for sorted subsets received about 0.2 ug genomic DNA, equal to tens of thousands of T cell genomes. Purified libraries were quantified with a Qubit 3.0 fluorometer, sized on a Bioanalyzer 2100, and re-quantified with the KAPA Library Quantification kit. Each immunoSEQ 96-well plate was sequenced on its own single-read 150-cycle Illumina NextSeq 550 flow cell. The study's processing was this. Because the immunoSEQ output included only junctional sequences and no quality scores, the filtering could not be the same as the filtering used for full-length reads. To assign V/J genes and CDR3, sequences were annotated against IMGT germline references using PyIR, a Python wrapper for IgBLAST v1.9. Reads were filtered out if the reads had weak V/J assignments (E-value above 1e-6), no CDR3, stop codons, out-of-frame junctions, or ambiguous translated residues. V3J clonotypes were defined as sequences sharing an identical inferred V gene, J gene, and CDR3 amino acid sequence. Percentage overlap between repertoires was calculated by dividing the number of shared unique clonotypes by the size of the smaller repertoire. Richness of each repertoire was evaluated using RTK rarefaction, the Chao1 estimator, and Recon v2.1 estimates of unobserved clonotypes. OLGA was used to compute generation probabilities for all TCRbeta clonotypes that the gDNA method yielded from several donors. TCRdb obtained this table from immuneACCESS and retained in-frame rearrangements with V and J assigned. These tables miss some clones; where compared with another copy, unresolved V genes account for less than half of the shortfall, and the remainder is unexplained. From that table come the V and J calls and clone size; the DNA was used to work out D and trimming. Present in this sample are around 2.5 million clones, approximately 93% of which were seen just once. The top ten constitute approximately 0.36% of the sample.

Healthy HIV-negative adults with no recently reported acute infections or vaccinations were included as donors. Every donor was a Caucasian adult residing in Nashville, Tennessee, USA. CD4+ T cells were enriched by magnetic negative selection; naive cells were then positively selected on CD45RA, and the negative fraction formed the memory subset. After blood collection by leukapheresis, PBMCs were isolated using Ficoll-Histopaque density gradient centrifugation and then cryopreserved in the vapor phase of liquid nitrogen. Analytical flow cytometry was used to check the purity and quantity of each magnetically sorted T cell population. Each sorted fraction had its genomic DNA isolated and then quantified by UV absorbance on a Nanodrop 2000c.

The source of this sequence is a man aged 18 to 29 in good health. Some clones in this sample may be carry-over from other donors' samples. Sequencing was performed on naive CD4+ T cells from PBMCs. The sample's cell subset or site, from its label and the paper: CD45RA+ positively selected. The sequence joins TRBV2 to TRBJ2-7; the D gene is perhaps TRBD1, from 6 matching bases. The CDR3 region has the sequence CASRLRDTTYEQYF. The DNA reads as follows: TGTGCCAGCAGACTCCGGGACACCACCTACGAGCAGTACTTC.